These 12 T cell receptor beta chains share one sample of origin, sequenced in a study of glioma-infiltrating T cells. The iRepertoire nested amplicon-rescue multiplex PCR amplified TCR alpha and beta CDR3s from RNA. TCRdb fed the multiplex PCR reads into MiXCR, producing one record per CDR3 protein. The repertoire includes 400,000 or so distinct CDR3 sequences, 41% of them detected once, and around 13% sits in the top ten. The sequencing sample was made of glioma tissue, nonneoplastic brain tissue, or PBMCs (not recorded which). Every receptor here comes from a human donor with low-grade glioma or glioblastoma, undergoing nonglioma brain surgery, or in good health (not recorded which).

V and J are TRBV11-2 and TRBJ2-1; the D is unclear. The V gene's germline CDR1 is SGHAT and CDR2 FQNNGV. The ends were cut back, 1 base at V and 2 bases at J, with 9 bases in the middle. CDR3 length: 15 amino acids. The CDR3 protein is CASSLAKSPYNEQFF. For the CDR3, the DNA is TGTGCCAGCAGCTTAGCTAAGTCCCCCTACAATGAGCAGTTCTTC.

This clonotype was detected only a few times. The chain is built from TRBV20-1 and TRBJ2-7, with D unclear. Germline CDR1 and CDR2: DFQATT and SNEGSKA (reference sequence). This CDR3 is built from 12 residues. With 3 bases removed from V and 4 bases from J, the gap between germline ends came to 10 bases. Here the CDR3 reads CSASGPLYEQYF. The CDR3 bases are TGCAGTGCTAGCGGGCCCTTATACGAGCAGTACTTC.

Note on this clonotype: A much larger clonotype is one base distant, so this may be a read error. The V gene is TRBV6-5, the J gene TRBJ1-2; D may be TRBD1 (5 bases). The germline V gene has CDR1 MNHEY and CDR2 SVGAGI. The CDR3 runs to 14 residues. CDR3 amino acids: CDSSYGKQAYGYTF. CDR3 DNA sequence: TGTGACAGCAGTTACGGGAAACAGGCATATGGCTACACCTTC.

This clonotype was observed at least ten times. This chain joins TRBV27 and TRBJ2-7; 9 nucleotides match TRBD1. This CDR3 contains 15 residues. J gave up 4 bases and V 3 bases, and 7 bases lay outside the gene matches. Germline assignment: CDR1 MNHEY and CDR2 SMNVEV (reference sequence). In nucleotides, the CDR3 is TGTGCCAGCAGTTTTTTGGGACAGGGACGTTACGAGCAGTACTTC. It specifies CASSFLGQGRYEQYF.

This clonotype was counted ten times or more. The J gene is TRBJ2-3, the V gene TRBV27; TRBD2 agrees at 12 bases. The CDR3 has 15 amino acids. Trimming at V came to 6 bases and at J to 2 bases, leaving 3 bases not matched to a gene. The germline CDR1 and CDR2 sequences are MNHEY and SMNVEV (reference sequence). The CDR3 reads CASSRTSGITDTQYF. Here the CDR3 DNA reads TGTGCCAGCAGCCGGACTAGCGGGATCACAGATACGCAGTATTTT.

This clonotype was picked up many times. The chain recombines TRBV6-2 or TRBV6-3 with TRBJ1-1, with 8 bases aligning to TRBD1. Germline CDR1 reads MNHEY; CDR2 reads SVGEGT. V shed 6 bases, J shed 3 bases, and the junction held 3 bases outside the gene matches. The CDR3 has 13 amino acids. The DNA for the CDR3 is TGTGCCAGCAGGCCACAGGGGGACACTGAAGCTTTCTTT. Protein sequence: CASRPQGDTEAFF.

The chain carries TRBV4-3 and TRBJ1-2; D gene unclear. Germline V gene data show CDR1 as LGHNA and CDR2 as YSLEER. V lost 3 bases and J 2 bases, leaving 4 bases between the germline ends. The CDR3 runs to 12 residues. CDR3 DNA: TGCGCCAGCAGCCACCAGAACTATGGCTACACCTTC. Translated: CASSHQNYGYTF.

For this clonotype: A much more abundant neighbour one base away suggests this may be a read error. The CDR3 reads CASSPYTSGQGYYGCTF. Here the CDR3 DNA reads TGTGCCAGCAGCCCCTATACCTCGGGACAGGGGTACTATGGCTGCACCTTC. The V gene is TRBV7-2, the J gene TRBJ1-2, with TRBD1 matching over 10 bases. Per germline, CDR1 SGHTA and CDR2 FQGNSA. This CDR3 is 17 amino acids long.

This clonotype was detected many times. This sequence joins TRBV28 and TRBJ1-1; a possible D gene is TRBD1 (5 bases). The CDR3 has 13 residues. Germline V gene sequence: CDR1 MDHEN, CDR2 SYDVKM. Between the trimmed V and J ends, which lost 2 bases and 6 bases, there was a span of 10 bases. This CDR3 reads CASSLLQVPEAFF. The CDR3 DNA reads as TGTGCCAGCAGTTTACTACAGGTCCCTGAAGCTTTCTTT. The variable domain in full, completed from reference TRBV28 and TRBJ1-1, reads DVKVTQSSRYLVKRTGEKVFLECVQDMDHENMFWYRQDPGLGLRLIYFSYDVKMKEKGDIPEGYSVSREKKERFSLILESASTNQTSMYLCASSLLQVPEAFFGQGTRLTVV.

This clonotype was seen at least ten times. The chain carries TRBV20-1 and TRBJ2-7; D not certain. Trimming stripped 0 bases from V and 3 bases from J, with 12 bases between. The CDR3 sequence is 14 residues long. Germline V lookup: CDR1 DFQATT, CDR2 SNEGSKA (reference sequence). The CDR3 DNA reads TGCAGTGCTAGAGAAGCTCTACCCCTCTACGAGCAGTACTTC. It translates to CSAREALPLYEQYF.

This clonotype was found a few times. The rearrangement joins TRBV20-1 to TRBJ2-3; D not resolved. The CDR3 is 15 amino acids. Germline-derived CDR1 and CDR2 are DFQATT and SNEGSKA (reference sequence). V lost 0 bases and J 6 bases, leaving 16 bases between the germline ends. CDR3 region: CSARDSPGGRDTQYF. In nucleotides, the CDR3 is TGCAGTGCTAGAGATTCGCCGGGCGGACGGGATACGCAGTATTTT.

The chain joins TRBV6-2 or TRBV6-3 to TRBJ1-2; D is undetermined. Germline V gene sequence: CDR1 MNHEY, CDR2 SVGEGT. The CDR3 spans 14 residues. CDR3 sequence: CARSYLGFSDGYTF. In nucleotides, the CDR3 is TGTGCAAGAAGTTACCTGGGATTCAGCGATGGCTACACCTTC.